This T cell receptor beta chain emerged from a study of T-cell reconstitution after alpha-beta-depleted transplantation in children. Library preparation (for TCRbeta) was performed with unique molecular identifiers. MiXCR, applied by TCRdb to the PCR reads, yields one record per CDR3 protein. The table lists around 200,000 distinct CDR3 sequences, approximately 8.4% of them singletons. This clonotype was detected many times. Its antigen remains unknown. Overall study findings and caveats: From newly produced T cells came most of the T-cell counts and diversity one year after transplant. Approximately two months post-transplant, alpha-beta T cells reportedly originated from several hundred expanded graft clones. Recipient T cells and thymic progenitors that survived gave rise to the high TCRbeta diversity observed at day 60 in some patients.

Trimming took 2 bases from V and 4 from J, leaving 14 bases between them. Germline lookup yields CDR1 SGHKS and CDR2 YYEKEE (reference sequence). This CDR3 spans 15 amino acids. The input for sequencing was PBMCs, mostly from graft donor cells, taken 360 days after TCRalphabeta/CD19-depleted stem cell transplant. This chain links TRBV5-5 with TRBJ2-3; the D gene is possibly TRBD2 (5 bases). The sequence came from a male patient aged 2-10 years who had a stem cell transplant for acute myeloid leukemia, so the T cells may come from the graft donor. The CDR3 spells CASSLLASIADTQYF. In DNA form, the CDR3 reads TGTGCCAGCAGCTTATTGGCTAGCATAGCAGATACGCAGTATTTT.